The rows below give T cell receptor beta chains drawn from one sample of a study of blood T cell repertoires in COVID-19. The data were produced by immunoSEQ multiplex PCR, yet TCRdb's version contains in-frame clones alone and is incomplete. This table holds over 250,000 clones, about 89% found once. Sequences were obtained from PBMCs or T cells enriched from blood (not recorded which). Receptors originate from a man in his forties or fifties who had recovered from COVID-19. CDR3s include the opening cysteine and the closing phenylalanine or tryptophan. Fields, in order: J gene, clone size, V gene, D gene, CDR3 DNA, CDR3 protein. The D gene is left open where the match is weak. Size is stated for part of the rows, as once, few or many counts, or as a class when the clone is expanded.

>TRBJ2-7|.|TRBV6-5|.
TGTGCCAGCAGTTACGGAGTAGCGTACGAGCAGTACTTC
CASSYGVAYEQYF
>TRBJ1-4|.|TRBV28|.
TGTGCCAGCCGTCCGGCTAATGAAAAACTGTTTTTT
CASRPANEKLFF
>TRBJ1-1|.|TRBV4-2|.
TGTGCCAGCAGCCATACCCCCCGAGAGAACACTGAAGCTTTCTTT
CASSHTPRENTEAFF
>TRBJ1-6|.|TRBV9|TRBD1
TGTGCCAGCAGCGTAGCGAATAGGGGGCGAGATTCACCCCTCCACTTT
CASSVANRGRDSPLHF
>TRBJ2-5|once|TRBV4-2|TRBD2
TGTGCCAGCAGCCAAGAACTAGCGGGAGGGCCGGGCCAAGAGACCCAGTACTTC
CASSQELAGGPGQETQYF
>TRBJ1-4|.|TRBV28|.
TGTGCCAGCAGTTCTCGACAGGAGGTTGAAAAACTGTTTTTT
CASSSRQEVEKLFF
>TRBJ2-4|.|TRBV5-1|.
TGCGCCAGCAGCTTGGTCGGGGGTAATGCCAAAAACATTCAGTACTTC
CASSLVGGNAKNIQYF
>TRBJ2-7|.|TRBV6-2/TRBV6-3|TRBD1
TGTGCCAGCAGCCGGCCGGGACAGAGCGGGCAGTACTTC
CASSRPGQSGQYF
>TRBJ2-3|.|TRBV30|TRBD1
TGTGCCTGGGATGGACAGGGGGCCACAGATACGCAGTATTTT
CAWDGQGATDTQYF
>TRBJ1-5|.|TRBV5-1|TRBD1
TGCGCCAGCAGCTTAACAGGGGGGAGTCAGCCCCAGCATTTT
CASSLTGGSQPQHF
>TRBJ1-2|few|TRBV12-3/TRBV12-4|TRBD1
TGTGCCAGCAGTAAGGGGGCTAGTTTTGGCTACACCTTC
CASSKGASFGYTF
>TRBJ2-4|.|TRBV29-1|.
TGCAGCGCAGTGGATCAGGGGGCGCGGGAGATTCAGTACTTC
CSAVDQGAREIQYF
>TRBJ2-7|.|TRBV19|TRBD1
TGTGCCAGTAGGGGGGACAGGGGGCACGAGCAGTACTTC
CASRGDRGHEQYF
>TRBJ1-5|.|TRBV18|.
TGTGCCAGCTCACCAGGGGGGAGCGCCAGCAATCAGCCCCAGCATTTT
CASSPGGSASNQPQHF
>TRBJ2-7|.|TRBV6-5|.
TGTGCCAGCAGTTACTCGACAACGCTCACCTACGAGCAGTACTTC
CASSYSTTLTYEQYF
>TRBJ2-1|.|TRBV4-3|TRBD2
TGCGCCAGCAGCACCCCAGCGGGAGGGCCCTACAATGAGCAGTTCTTC
CASSTPAGGPYNEQFF
>TRBJ1-3|.|TRBV28|TRBD1
TGTGCCAGCAGGTTGACAGGGGGCGCCGGAAACACCATATATTTT
CASRLTGGAGNTIYF
>TRBJ2-1|.|TRBV7-3|.
TGTGCCAGCAGCTTACACAGGGTCGGCAATGAGCAGTTCTTC
CASSLHRVGNEQFF
>TRBJ1-1|.|TRBV6-5|.
TGTGCCAGCAGTTTTTCAGAAGATACTGAAGCTTTCTTT
CASSFSEDTEAFF
>TRBJ1-3|.|TRBV7-6|TRBD1
TGTGCCAGCAGCCCCAGACAGGGGGTGTCGTTCGGAAACACCATATATTTT
CASSPRQGVSFGNTIYF
>TRBJ2-7|.|TRBV4-2|.
TGTGCCAGCAGCCACGGAGCGGCAAACGAGCAGTACTTC
CASSHGAANEQYF
>TRBJ2-7|.|TRBV11-2|.
TGTGCCAGCAGCCCCCGACAGTCCCCCTCCTACGAGCAGTACTTC
CASSPRQSPSYEQYF
>TRBJ2-7|.|TRBV5-1|TRBD2
TGCGCCAGCAGCTTGGGGGAGGGAGCCTACGAGCAGTACTTC
CASSLGEGAYEQYF